These 8 T cell receptor beta chains came from one sample sequenced in a study of blood T cell repertoires in COVID-19. TCRdb's table, derived via immunoSEQ multiplex PCR, lists solely in-frame clones and lacks some. Of 190,000 or so clones in the sample, approximately 90% were seen once. Sequences were obtained from peripheral blood. The receptors here all came from a woman under 30 who had recovered from COVID-19.

The chain uses TRBV28 and TRBJ2-1; 16 bases are shared with TRBD2. The length of the CDR3 is 14 residues. CDR1 and CDR2 from the germline V gene are MDHEN and SYDVKM. Trimming took 4 bases from V and 10 from J; bases not matched to a gene: 1. The CDR3 spells CASSSGLAGGEQFF. For the CDR3, the DNA is TGTGCCAGCAGTTCGGGACTAGCGGGGGGGGAGCAGTTCTTC.

The chain recombines TRBV5-1 with TRBJ2-1, with D perhaps matching TRBD1 (5 bases). This CDR3 spans 16 amino acids. Per germline, CDR1 SGHRS and CDR2 YFSETQ. Trimming removed 1 base from V and 7 bases from J, with 18 bases in between. The CDR3 loop is CASSLFRMGQGNEQFF. The DNA for the CDR3 is TGCGCCAGCAGCTTGTTTCGCATGGGCCAGGGAAATGAGCAGTTCTTC.

The rearrangement joins TRBV7-9 to TRBJ2-7; D is perhaps TRBD1 (5 bases). The V end lost 0 bases, the J end lost 9 bases, and 9 bases lay between the germline ends. The CDR3 runs to 12 residues. Germline CDR1 SEHNR, CDR2 FQNEAQ (reference sequence). Here the CDR3 DNA reads TGTGCCAGCAGCTTAGCGGACAATCGGCAGTACGTC. This codes for CASSLADNRQYV.

This clone came up once. This rearrangement joins TRBV9 to TRBJ2-1; TRBD1 might be the D (5 bases). CDR3 size: 12 residues. Trimming pared 3 bases from V and 7 bases from J, leaving 8 bases between. CDR1 is SGDLS and CDR2 is YYNGEE in the germline V gene. The CDR3 DNA reads TGTGCCAGCAGCGAGGGGCGGAATGAGCAGTTCTTC. It is translated as CASSEGRNEQFF.

This clone was counted a few times. J is TRBJ2-1 and V is TRBV2; maybe TRBD2 (6 bases). Trimming stripped 9 bases from V and 2 bases from J, with 14 bases between. This CDR3 is built from 14 residues. Germline CDR1 is SNHLY and CDR2 is FYNNEI. In DNA form, the CDR3 reads TGTGCCAGGGCTCTAGCGCCACCCTACAATGAGCAGTTCTTC. Protein: CARALAPPYNEQFF. The full variable domain, with the rest looked up from reference TRBV2 and TRBJ2-1, is EPEVTQTPSHQVTQMGQEVILRCVPISNHLYFYWYRQILGQKVEFLVSFYNNEISEKSEIFDDQFSVERPDGSNFTLKIRSTKLEDSAMYFCARALAPPYNEQFFGPGTRLTVL.

This clone was observed a handful of times. The chain carries TRBV6-4 and TRBJ2-1; 12 nucleotides agree with TRBD2. Unmatched junction bases numbered 11, after V lost 5 bases and J lost 9 bases. The germline V gene encodes CDR1 MRHNA and CDR2 SNTAGT. The CDR3 length is 16 residues. The CDR3 here is CASSRSLAGGPGEQFF. The CDR3 DNA sequence: TGTGCCAGCAGTCGTTCGCTAGCGGGAGGGCCTGGTGAGCAGTTCTTC.

This chain connects TRBV2 to TRBJ1-1, with D hard to call. The CDR3 length is 11 residues. Trimming took 6 bases from V and 3 from J, leaving 5 bases between them. Germline V gene sequence: CDR1 SNHLY, CDR2 FYNNEI. The DNA of the CDR3 is TGTGCCAGCAGATACTACACTGAAGCTTTCTTT. It specifies CASRYYTEAFF.

The chain employs TRBV6-5 and TRBJ2-7; 7 nucleotides agree with TRBD1. The length of the CDR3 is 14 residues. CDR1 is MNHEY, CDR2 SVGAGI, per germline. The trim removed 6 bases at V and 1 base at J, leaving 6 bases unmatched. The CDR3 sequence is CASSGTVQSYEQYF. The CDR3 coding sequence is TGTGCCAGCAGCGGGACAGTACAATCCTACGAGCAGTACTTC.